These 6 T cell receptor beta chains were all obtained from the same sample, sequenced in a study of CD8+ T cells in alopecia areata. The authors extracted RNA and reverse transcribed it into cDNA as the sequencing template. Libraries were prepared by immunoSEQ multiplex PCR; TCRdb keeps only in-frame clonotypes and omits some of them. The repertoire shows 200,000 to 300,000 clones, none seen only once; the top ten take more than 0.95%. Cell sorting was performed on pooled cutaneous lymph node cells with CD4, CD8alpha, NKG2D, NKG2ACE and other markers. Sequencing input: CD4+ T cells sorted from a lymph node. The receptors originated from a C3H/HeJ mouse with alopecia areata. This line is of MHC haplotype H2-k.

Points on this clone: A read error may account for a junction end that differs from germline. The gene names given are mouse names. From the germline J gene comes the end of the CDR3, since the read stops 4 residues before it. The chain joins TRBV13-1 to TRBJ2-2; TRBD2 aligns across 8 bases. Germline loops: CDR1 NSHNY, CDR2 SYGAGN. The CDR3 has 14 residues. The part of the CDR3 DNA that was read is TGTGCCAGCAGGGATGGGGGGGACACCGGG. Its protein is CASRDGGDTG. The complete CDR3 reads CASRDGGDTGQLYF.

A remark on this clone: Germline and genes: mouse. Read coverage stops 4 residues before the CDR3 terminus; the germline J gene supplies the remainder. The chain couples TRBV19 to TRBJ2-3; D perhaps matches TRBD2 (6 bases). The CDR3 covers 15 residues. Deletions cut 2 bases from V and 0 bases from J, with 10 bases between. The germline V gene encodes CDR1 FNHDT and CDR2 SITEND (reference sequence). CDR3 DNA, as far as it was read: TGTGCCAGCAGTATGCTGGGGACTAGTGCAGAA. Protein: CASSMLGTSAE. The full CDR3 reads CASSMLGTSAETLYF.

A remark on this clone: Mouse names are used for the genes. The read terminates 4 residues ahead of where the CDR3 ends, so the germline J gene completes it. The chain links TRBV17 to TRBJ2-5; no reliable D call. CDR1 is MNHDT and CDR2 is YYDKIL in the germline V gene. This CDR3 spans 12 amino acids. CDR3 DNA (partial): TGTGCTAGCAGTAAAAAAGGGGAC. Protein product: CASSKKGD. The whole CDR3 protein reads CASSKKGDTQYF.

In its sample, this clone was seen a few times. Gene names and germline refer to mouse. Read sequence stops 4 residues before the CDR3 end, and the germline J gene provides the missing end. The gene calls are TRBV13-1 and TRBJ1-2; the match to TRBD1 covers 12 bases. CDR1 NSHNY and CDR2 SYGAGN come from the germline V gene. This CDR3 is built from 15 residues. The CDR3 loop reads CASSDGDRGRSDYTF. The DNA read from the CDR3 is TGTGCCAGCAGTGATGGGGACAGGGGGCGATCC.

This clone was counted between two and nine times. Mouse germline and gene names are used. The read gets to within 4 residues of the CDR3 end, and the germline J gene fills in the rest. Within the sample, other DNA sequences also encode this same CDR3. The chain recombines TRBV19 with TRBJ2-3, with 8 bases identical to TRBD1. V lost 5 bases, J lost 1 base, and 6 bases stayed unmatched. The CDR3 consists of 15 residues. Germline V gives CDR1 FNHDT, CDR2 SITEND (reference sequence). The DNA read from the CDR3 is TGTGCCAGCAGCCCAGGGGGCGCCCGTGCAGAA. It translates to CASSPGGARAE. The entire CDR3 protein is CASSPGGARAETLYF.

This clone turned up a few times. The listed genes are named as in mouse. Coverage ceases 4 residues before the CDR3 finishes, and the germline J gene fills in the end. The chain carries TRBV19 and TRBJ2-1; 8 positions agree with TRBD1. This CDR3 region has 14 residues. The germline gives CDR1 FNHDT, CDR2 SITEND (reference sequence). The CDR3: CASRIRGPGAEQFF. Partial CDR3 DNA: TGTGCCAGCAGAATCAGGGGGCCAGGGGCT.